The 6 T cell receptor beta chains below all came from one sample that was sequenced in a study of radiation and T cells in renal cell carcinoma. Profiling relied on immunoSEQ multiplex PCR, and the TCRdb table lists in-frame clones only, not all of them. This table holds about 8,900 clones, less than 80% found once. Treatment noted: treatment-naive control, cytoreductive nephrectomy. This specimen was tumor tissue, taken from a patient whose treatment was nephrectomy without radiotherapy. These receptors were collected from a man aged 55-75 years with renal cell carcinoma.

The V call is TRBV13, the J call TRBJ2-7; a possible D gene is TRBD2 (5 bases). The V and J ends lost 0 bases and 3 bases respectively, with 9 bases between them. Germline CDR1 reads PRHDT; CDR2 reads FYEKMQ (reference sequence). The CDR3 is 14 amino acids. CDR3 bases: TGTGCCAGCAGCTTAGGGGCAGACTACTACGAGCAGTACTTC. Its translation: CASSLGADYYEQYF.

This clone has only one observation. J is TRBJ1-6 and V is TRBV19; a possible D gene is TRBD1 (6 bases). There are 16 residues in the CDR3. Germline CDR1 LNHDA, CDR2 SQIVND (reference sequence). The V end lost 2 bases, the J end lost 13 bases, and 21 bases lay between the germline ends. This chain's CDR3 is CASSIRDKDPIFPLHF. CDR3 coding DNA: TGTGCCAGTAGTATACGGGACAAGGATCCCATTTTTCCCCTCCACTTT. Looking up the rest from reference TRBV19 and TRBJ1-6 gives the full variable domain: DGGITQSPKYLFRKEGQNVTLSCEQNLNHDAMYWYRQDPGQGLRLIYYSQIVNDFQKGDIAEGYSVSREKKESFPLTVTSAQKNPTAFYLCASSIRDKDPIFPLHFGNGTRLTVT.

This clone appeared a few times. For the CDR3, the DNA is TGTGCCAGCAGCTTACAGGGGAGCAATCAGCCCCAGCATTTT. It codes for CASSLQGSNQPQHF. The genes are TRBV7-2 and TRBJ1-5, with D maybe TRBD1 (6 bases). The germline V and J ends were trimmed by 2 bases and 1 base, with 6 bases remaining between them. Germline CDR1 is SGHTA and CDR2 is FQGNSA. The CDR3 is 14 residues long.

V is TRBV11-2 and J is TRBJ1-1; no clear D gene. This CDR3 is 14 amino acids long. V was cut by 5 bases and J by 4 bases, with 14 bases left in between. Germline V gene lookup returns CDR1 SGHAT and CDR2 FQNNGV. The CDR3 is CASSKISRRTEAFF. CDR3 nucleotide sequence: TGTGCCAGCAGCAAAATTTCTCGTCGCACTGAAGCTTTCTTT.

The chain combines TRBV28 with TRBJ1-2; D is unclear. The CDR3 covers 12 residues. Trimming took 5 bases from V and 4 from J, leaving 8 bases between them. The V gene's germline CDR1 is MDHEN and CDR2 SYDVKM. DNA of the CDR3: TGTGCCAGCAGTCCTCACAGCTATGGCTACACCTTC. Translated: CASSPHSYGYTF.

V and J are TRBV5-5 and TRBJ1-2; 9 positions match TRBD1. Unmatched junction bases numbered 5, after V lost 3 bases and J lost 5 bases. The V gene's germline CDR1 is SGHKS and CDR2 YYEKEE (reference sequence). The CDR3 covers 14 residues. In DNA form, the CDR3 reads TGTGCCAGCAGCTGGGACAGGGTTGGGTATGGCTACACCTTC. It yields the protein CASSWDRVGYGYTF.